This TCR beta chain was retrieved from a study of blood T cell repertoires in COVID-19. Across the study: The analysed material was cDNA or gDNA that came from T cells, B-cell-depleted T cells, or PBMCs.

The Seattle site enrolled patients during active infection and followed them longitudinally. The method was immunoSEQ multiplex PCR; TCRdb's version includes in-frame clones alone and lacks a portion of them. The sample records about 150,000 clones, around 83% being singletons. The CDR3 loop spans 15 amino acids. Germline assignment: CDR1 KGHSH and CDR2 LQKENI. Trimming at V came to 5 bases and at J to 4 bases, leaving 8 bases not matched to a gene. The receptor was derived from a woman aged 55-75 years with COVID-19, enrolled during active disease. This chain links TRBV18 with TRBJ1-5, with TRBD1 identical over 7 bases. The sample comprised peripheral blood. CDR3 region: CASSATGYGNQPQHF. The CDR3 DNA follows: TGTGCCAGCTCAGCGACAGGGTACGGGAATCAGCCCCAGCATTTT.